This T cell receptor beta chain stems from a study of a mutant IDH1 vaccine in newly diagnosed glioma. Profiling relied on immunoSEQ multiplex PCR, and the TCRdb table lists in-frame clones only, not all of them. This sample yields around 50,000 clones, of which 75% to 90% are seen a single time; less than 3% belongs to the top ten. The time point: baseline, week 1 (first vaccination visit). Treatment defined: pre-vaccination baseline after standard-of-care therapy. The source material was PBMCs, sampled from a glioma patient treated with radiotherapy, temozolomide or both. The sequence came from a man aged 40-49 years with glioma.

DNA of the CDR3: TGCGCCAGCGGAAAAACCGTGGAGGGCGAGCAGTACTTC. Translation: CASGKTVEGEQYF. The rearrangement joins TRBV10-2 to TRBJ2-7; the D gene is possibly TRBD2 (6 bases). Germline V gene lookup returns CDR1 WSHSY and CDR2 SAAADI. Trimming left V 8 bases short and J 6 bases short, with 17 bases between. This CDR3 spans 13 amino acids.